Listed here are 23 T cell receptor beta chains from one sample, sequenced in a study of T cells in Graves' hyperthyroidism and ophthalmopathy. Researchers amplified the TCR beta CDR3 regions from RNA transcripts. HTBI primers were employed in a first-round RT-PCR of the TCR CDR3. TCRdb processed the multiplex PCR reads anew with MiXCR; each CDR3 protein has one entry. The table has approximately 640,000 distinct CDR3 sequences, roughly 17% seen once. The sample was blood. These receptors were collected from a man in his fifties with Graves' hyperthyroidism.

The chain employs TRBV4-1 and TRBJ2-1; 11 bases map to TRBD2. V lost 0 bases and J lost 7; bases outside the gene matches: 2. Germline V gives CDR1 MGHRA, CDR2 YSYEKL. This CDR3 region has 15 residues. CDR3 amino acids: CASSQEPSGRNEQFF. The CDR3 DNA reads as TGCGCCAGCAGCCAAGAACCTAGCGGGAGGAATGAGCAGTTCTTC.

This clonotype was seen a few times. J is TRBJ2-7 and V is TRBV20-1; D is ambiguous. Trimming stripped 0 bases from V and 2 bases from J, with 11 bases between. The CDR3 totals 14 residues. The germline gives CDR1 DFQATT, CDR2 SNEGSKA (reference sequence). The CDR3 DNA follows: TGCAGTGCTAGAGATCCCCCTCCCGCCTACGAGCAGTACTTC. It codes for CSARDPPPAYEQYF.

This clonotype was detected ten times or more. This chain connects TRBV10-3 to TRBJ1-6; TRBD1 is a possible D gene (5 bases). The CDR3 is 14 amino acids. V lost 0 bases, J lost 7 bases, and 7 bases lay in between. Per germline, CDR1 ENHRY and CDR2 SYGVKD. CDR3 DNA sequence: TGTGCCATCAGTGAGTCGGGACGGAATTCACCCCTCCACTTT. It encodes CAISESGRNSPLHF.

Worth noting for this clonotype: One end of the junction fails to match germline, which may point to a read error. The rearrangement uses TRBV10-3 and TRBJ1-1; a weak D match, TRBD1 (5 bases). The CDR3 has 13 amino acids. In germline, CDR1 is ENHRY, CDR2 SYGVKD. CDR3 sequence (DNA): TGTGTCATCAGTGTCGGGGAACAGGTTGAAGCTTTCTTT. Its protein product is CVISVGEQVEAFF.

The rearrangement links TRBV7-2 to TRBJ1-5; 8 bases are a match to TRBD1. Germline CDR1 and CDR2: SGHTA and FQGNSA. This CDR3 has 15 amino acids. Unmatched junction bases numbered 10, after V lost 5 bases and J lost 7 bases. Here the CDR3 DNA reads TGTGCCAGCAGCCCAGGACAGGGTGGGTGGCAGCCCCAGCATTTT. It yields the protein CASSPGQGGWQPQHF.

This clonotype was seen at least ten times. This chain uses TRBV7-2 with TRBJ2-7; 12 bases agree with TRBD2. The CDR3 has 15 amino acids. Trimming cost V 5 bases and J 4 bases; bases outside gene matches: 6. Germline CDR1 and CDR2: SGHTA and FQGNSA. In DNA, the CDR3 is TGTGCCAGCAGCCTGACTAGCGGGAGAGGGTACGAGCAGTACTTC. Amino acids: CASSLTSGRGYEQYF.

This chain uses TRBV11-3 with TRBJ2-5, with 13 positions matching TRBD2. The J segment lost 2 bases and the V segment lost 4 bases, leaving 4 bases of the junction unmatched. This CDR3 has 16 amino acids. Germline CDR1 reads SGHNT; CDR2 reads YENEEA. The CDR3 nucleotides are TGTGCCAGCAGCTCAGGGACTAGCGGGACACAAGAGACCCAGTACTTC. Its translation is CASSSGTSGTQETQYF. The entire variable domain, with the rest obtained from reference TRBV11-3 and TRBJ2-5, is as follows: EAGVVQSPRYKIIEKKQPVAFWCNPISGHNTLYWYLQNLGQGPELLIRYENEEAVDDSQLPKDRFSAERLKGVDSTLKIQPAELGDSAVYLCASSSGTSGTQETQYFGPGTRLLVL.

The chain's CDR3 is CATSRDLASGIEQYF. CDR3 sequence (DNA): TGTGCCACCAGCAGAGATCTGGCTAGCGGGATCGAGCAGTACTTC. The chain links TRBV15 to TRBJ2-7; 9 bases are shared with TRBD2. V was pared by 0 bases and J by 6 bases, with 6 bases of the junction left unmatched. The germline CDR1 and CDR2 sequences are LNHNV and YYDKDF (reference sequence). The CDR3 length is 15 residues.

This clonotype was seen ten or more times. The V call is TRBV12-3 or TRBV12-4, the J call TRBJ2-5; 9 positions agree with TRBD2. V was clipped by 5 bases and J by 4 bases; unmatched bases: 11. CDR3 size: 16 residues. This CDR3 reads CASSPAGLAGRETQYF. DNA for the CDR3: TGTGCCAGCAGTCCAGCTGGGCTAGCGGGAAGAGAGACCCAGTACTTC.

This clonotype showed up just once. The junction and the germline gene differ at one end; a read error may be behind it. The CDR3 spells CASSLPGTANERFF. The CDR3 bases are TGTGCCAGCAGTTTGCCAGGGACGGCTAATGAGCGGTTCTTC. The chain carries TRBV6-5 and TRBJ2-1, with D possibly called TRBD1 or TRBD2 (5 bases each). Per the germline V gene, CDR1 is MNHEY and CDR2 is SVGAGI. This CDR3 has 14 residues.

This clonotype has ten or more counts. The chain links TRBV30 to TRBJ2-1; D perhaps matches TRBD1 (6 bases). Trimming removed 1 base from V and 3 bases from J, with 10 bases in between. The germline V gene encodes CDR1 GTSNPN and CDR2 SVGIG (reference sequence). The CDR3 has 14 amino acids. CDR3 sequence (DNA): TGTGCCTGGAGTGGGTCCAGGGGCTACAATGAGCAGTTCTTC. This translates into CAWSGSRGYNEQFF.

J is TRBJ2-2 and V is TRBV3-1; D ambiguous. Trimming stripped 0 bases from V and 6 bases from J, with 8 bases between. CDR1 and CDR2 from the germline V gene are LGHDT and YNNKEL (reference sequence). This CDR3 has 14 amino acids. The CDR3 DNA reads TGTGCCAGCAGCCAAGAAGGAGTTGCCGGGGAGCTGTTTTTT. Encoded protein: CASSQEGVAGELFF.

This clonotype was recorded a few times. This chain connects TRBV12-3 or TRBV12-4 to TRBJ2-1; 10 bases agree with TRBD2. The CDR3 loop spans 17 amino acids. Germline trimming cut 6 bases from V and 2 bases from J; bases unmatched to any gene: 10. Here the CDR3 DNA reads TGTGCCAGCAGGCCGCTCAGCGGGAGGGCCACCTACAATGAGCAGTTCTTC. The encoded protein is CASRPLSGRATYNEQFF.

This clonotype has at least ten counts. The chain carries TRBV28 and TRBJ2-1, with TRBD2 matching over 13 bases. The junction had 5 bases not matched to a gene; V was cut back by 2 bases and J by 7 bases. The CDR3 consists of 16 residues. Germline V lookup: CDR1 MDHEN, CDR2 SYDVKM. CDR3 sequence: CASSLGGLAGINEQFF. CDR3 DNA sequence: TGTGCCAGCAGTTTAGGGGGACTAGCGGGGATAAATGAGCAGTTCTTC.

Of note for this clonotype: This may be a read error, as it is one base from a much larger clone. The J gene is TRBJ2-7, the V gene TRBV10-3; D may correspond to TRBD1 or TRBD2 (5 bases each). Germline-derived CDR1 and CDR2 are ENHRY and SYGVKD. Trimming left V 6 bases short and J 3 bases short, with 21 bases between. The CDR3 runs to 16 residues. CDR3 DNA sequence: TGTGCCATCAGACCGGGACCCCCCGTGGGTGTCTACGAGCAGTACTTC. The encoded protein is CAIRPGPPVGVYEQYF.

The V and J genes are TRBV7-9 and TRBJ2-7; 7 bases fit TRBD1. Trimming at V came to 4 bases and at J to 6 bases, leaving 6 bases not matched to a gene. The CDR3 contains 13 residues. Germline V gene lookup returns CDR1 SEHNR and CDR2 FQNEAQ (reference sequence). CDR3 protein: CASSSRAGGEQYF. Here the CDR3 DNA reads TGTGCCAGCAGCTCTCGAGCAGGGGGCGAGCAGTACTTC.

In this sample, this clonotype turned up many times. This chain connects TRBV28 to TRBJ2-7; 10 positions match TRBD1. There are 14 residues in the CDR3. In germline, CDR1 is MDHEN, CDR2 SYDVKM. V was clipped by 5 bases and J by 6 bases; unmatched bases: 7. The CDR3 loop is CASSGGQGIGEQYF. CDR3 in DNA: TGTGCCAGCAGTGGGGGACAGGGGATCGGCGAGCAGTACTTC. The full variable domain, in which reference TRBV28 and TRBJ2-7 provide the parts outside the CDR3, is DVKVTQSSRYLVKRTGEKVFLECVQDMDHENMFWYRQDPGLGLRLIYFSYDVKMKEKGDIPEGYSVSREKKERFSLILESASTNQTSMYLCASSGGQGIGEQYFGPGTRLTVT.

In this sample, this clonotype turned up many times. This chain uses TRBV28 with TRBJ1-1; D possibly corresponds to TRBD1 (5 bases). The CDR3 consists of 15 residues. Trimming stripped 1 base from V and 0 bases from J, with 9 bases between. Germline CDR1 is MDHEN and CDR2 is SYDVKM. The CDR3 sequence is CASSLLGPMNTEAFF. CDR3 bases: TGTGCCAGCAGTTTATTGGGACCGATGAACACTGAAGCTTTCTTT. Filled out from reference TRBV28 and TRBJ1-1, the complete variable domain reads DVKVTQSSRYLVKRTGEKVFLECVQDMDHENMFWYRQDPGLGLRLIYFSYDVKMKEKGDIPEGYSVSREKKERFSLILESASTNQTSMYLCASSLLGPMNTEAFFGQGTRLTVV.

This chain links TRBV20-1 with TRBJ1-3, with D uncertain. The germline V gene encodes CDR1 DFQATT and CDR2 SNEGSKA (reference sequence). V was shortened by 2 bases and J by 2 bases, with 13 bases between the two germline ends. This CDR3 region has 15 residues. The CDR3 DNA reads as TGCAGTGCTAGAAAATCCCCGTTTACTGGAAACACCATATATTTT. This gives the protein CSARKSPFTGNTIYF.

Many counts were recorded for this clonotype. This chain connects TRBV12-3 or TRBV12-4 to TRBJ1-2; D remains unclear. The CDR3 sequence is 13 residues long. The germline V and J ends were trimmed by 4 bases and 4 bases, with 10 bases remaining between them. The CDR3 coding sequence is TGTGCCAGCAGTTCCCCGGCCTTCTATGGCTACACCTTC. Protein: CASSSPAFYGYTF.

The V and J genes are TRBV29-1 and TRBJ2-6, with D unresolved. Trimming removed 0 bases at V and 4 bases at J, with 13 bases between. Per germline, CDR1 SQVTM and CDR2 ANQGSEA. CDR3 length: 16 residues. CDR3 residues: CSVEDPGRVGANVLTF. CDR3 DNA: TGCAGCGTTGAAGATCCCGGCCGGGTGGGGGCCAACGTCCTGACTTTC.

This clonotype has at least ten counts. The gene calls are TRBV20-1 and TRBJ1-1; D gene unclear. CDR1 and CDR2 (germline): DFQATT, SNEGSKA (reference sequence). The CDR3 spans 14 residues. The V and J ends lost 1 base and 2 bases respectively, with 11 bases between them. Here the CDR3 reads CSARGSGGNTEAFF. CDR3 nucleotides: TGCAGTGCTAGAGGTTCCGGCGGTAACACTGAAGCTTTCTTT.

V is TRBV24-1 and J is TRBJ2-4, with D possibly being TRBD1 (6 bases). This CDR3 is built from 15 residues. V was cut by 4 bases and J by 0 bases, with 9 bases left in between. The germline CDR1 and CDR2 sequences are KGHDR and SFDVKD. The DNA for the CDR3 is TGTGCCACCAGTGACCCACAGGGAGCCAAAAACATTCAGTACTTC. It specifies CATSDPQGAKNIQYF.